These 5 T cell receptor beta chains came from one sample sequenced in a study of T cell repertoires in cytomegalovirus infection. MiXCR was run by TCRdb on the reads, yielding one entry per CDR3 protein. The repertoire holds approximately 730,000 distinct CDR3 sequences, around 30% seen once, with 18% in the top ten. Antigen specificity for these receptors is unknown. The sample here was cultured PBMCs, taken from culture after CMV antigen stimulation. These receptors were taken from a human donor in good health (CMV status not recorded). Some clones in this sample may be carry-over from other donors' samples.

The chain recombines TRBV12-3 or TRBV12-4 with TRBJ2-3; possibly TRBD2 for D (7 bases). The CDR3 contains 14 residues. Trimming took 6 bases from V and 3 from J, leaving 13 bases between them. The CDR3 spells CASRRRGPTDTQYF. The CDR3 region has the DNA TGTGCCAGCAGAAGGCGGGGGCCTACAGATACGCAGTATTTT.

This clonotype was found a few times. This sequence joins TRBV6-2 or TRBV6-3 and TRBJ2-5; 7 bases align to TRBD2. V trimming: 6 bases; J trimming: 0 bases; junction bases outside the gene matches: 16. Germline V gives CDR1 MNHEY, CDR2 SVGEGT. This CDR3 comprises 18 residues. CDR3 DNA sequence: TGTGCCAGCAGCTATGAGCTGGAGCGGGGACGGTACCAAGAGACCCAGTACTTC. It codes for CASSYELERGRYQETQYF.

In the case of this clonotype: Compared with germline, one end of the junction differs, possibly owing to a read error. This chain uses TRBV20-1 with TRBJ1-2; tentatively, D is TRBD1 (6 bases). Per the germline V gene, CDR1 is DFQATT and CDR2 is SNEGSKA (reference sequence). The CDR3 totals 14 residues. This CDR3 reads CSASPGGDLGGYTF. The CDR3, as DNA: TGCAGTGCTAGTCCCGGGGGCGACCTAGGTGGCTACACATTC.

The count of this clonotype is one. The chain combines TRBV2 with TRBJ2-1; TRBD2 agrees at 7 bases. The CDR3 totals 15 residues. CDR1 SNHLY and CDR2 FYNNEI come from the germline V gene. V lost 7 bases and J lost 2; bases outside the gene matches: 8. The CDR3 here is CASNKRDPTYNEQFF. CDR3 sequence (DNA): TGTGCCAGCAACAAGCGGGACCCCACCTACAATGAGCAGTTCTTC. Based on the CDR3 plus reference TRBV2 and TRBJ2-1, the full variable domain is EPEVTQTPSHQVTQMGQEVILRCVPISNHLYFYWYRQILGQKVEFLVSFYNNEISEKSEIFDDQFSVERPDGSNFTLKIRSTKLEDSAMYFCASNKRDPTYNEQFFGPGTRLTVL.

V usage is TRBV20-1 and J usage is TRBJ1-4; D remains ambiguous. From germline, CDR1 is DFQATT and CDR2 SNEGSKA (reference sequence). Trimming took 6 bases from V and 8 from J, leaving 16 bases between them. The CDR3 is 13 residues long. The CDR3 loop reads CSARKSSAEKLFF. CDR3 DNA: TGCAGTGCACGGAAGTCGTCGGCGGAAAAACTGTTTTTT.